This TCR beta chain was documented in a study of technical replicates of blood from a handful of donors (dated 2017 in TCRdb). Of note for this clone: This clone's antigen is unknown. Base qualities are not provided; no much larger clone lies one nucleotide away.

The library was generated by the immunoSEQ multiplex PCR assay. TCRdb took over this immuneACCESS table, retaining in-frame rearrangements with V and J assigned. Such tables are incomplete; in checked studies, under half of the missing clones stem from an unresolved V gene, and the remainder is unexplained. The table for this sample lists approximately 73,000 clones; approximately 95% of them were counted only once. The top ten clonotypes cover 0.2% to 0.3% of the sample. Germline trimming amounts to 5 bases on V and 9 bases on J, with 13 as the count of junction bases outside the gene matches. The CDR3 sequence holds 15 residues, the cysteine and phenylalanine included. Only the CDR3 part of the read is kept: 45 bases, read in frame from the first base. According to the germline V gene, CDR1 reads MDHEN and CDR2 reads SYDVKM.

The clonotype originates from a human donor in good health. The specimen sequenced was T cells isolated from PBMCs. The chain joins TRBV28 to TRBJ2-7, and 10 junctional nucleotides match TRBD2. CDR3 sequence: CASSPIGLADLTQYF. In nucleotide form, the sequence is TGTGCCAGCAGTCCCATCGGACTAGCGGACCTAACGCAGTACTTC.